This T cell receptor beta chain was sequenced in a study of T cell clones after liver transplantation (dated by TCRdb to 2018 to 2020). Notes on the research overall: The samples were obtained from ITN030ST, a randomized trial that attempted immunosuppression withdrawal within 2 years after liver transplantation. Three of the eight recipients were HCV-positive; the others were transplanted for non-autoimmune, non-viral indications. Tolerance was defined as complete withdrawal of immunosuppression for at least one year without a rise in liver enzymes beyond twice the upper limit of normal. Of the 8 liver transplant recipients making up the studied cohort, 3 were classified as tolerant and 5 as non-tolerant. Blood samples were collected pre-transplant, pre-randomization before withdrawal, and post-randomization after either complete withdrawal or failed withdrawal. Donor-reactive T cell clones were identified using TCRbeta sequencing after a pre-transplant mixed lymphocyte reaction and were then followed in post-transplant blood. No induction therapy was given to the subjects, and standard immunosuppression was administered until randomization at 12-24 months post-transplant. Third party-reactive TCRbeta sequences were also identified from pre-transplant MLRs to serve as an antigen-independent comparator for donor-reactive sequences.

In regard to this clone: It has no known antigen specificity. Per-nucleotide qualities are absent, and no much larger clonotype sits a single base away.

Thawed unstimulated PBMCs were stained for CD3, CD4 and CD8 and FACS-sorted into CD3+CD4+ and CD3+CD8+ populations. Randomization to immunosuppression withdrawal applied to every one of the 8 studied subjects. Genomic DNA was isolated with the Qiagen DNeasy Blood and Tissue Kit. Frozen genomic DNA underwent high-throughput TCRbeta CDR3 sequencing by immunoSEQ, including PCR amplification, mapping, bias correction and internal controls. The original pipeline was this. Only productive rearrangements were retained, and each unique TCRbeta sequence was defined by its CDR3 nucleotide sequence together with its V and J gene. A sequence counted as donor-reactive only if the sequence showed at least 5-fold expansion in CFSE-low cells compared with unstimulated pre-transplant cells and had a frequency of at least 0.01%. Per-subject minimum frequency thresholds, based on the lowest-template unstimulated sample, ensured at least 90% detection power. Jensen-Shannon divergence between the top 1000 TCRbeta sequences post-transplant and pre-transplant was used to measure repertoire turnover. Two-sided Fisher's exact tests were used to test for changes in the detection of donor-reactive sequences. TCRdb retrieved this table from immuneACCESS and kept in-frame rearrangements only. Not all clones are present; in checked studies, unresolved V genes account for under half, and no reason is known for the remainder. V, J and clone size derive from that table, while D and trimming were established from the DNA sequence. The sample contains around 100,000 clones, around 84% of them found a single time. About 3% of the sample goes to the ten largest clones.

The paper's findings and limits, for the study overall: The conclusions were considered preliminary, being limited by small, heterogeneous patient numbers and non-standardized post-transplant time points. In 5 of 8 subjects, regardless of tolerance or HCV status, circulating donor-reactive CD4 TCRbeta sequences dropped significantly post-transplant. The decline in donor-reactive sequences exceeded the decline in third party-reactive sequences, suggesting partial antigen-specific deletion that was unrelated to withdrawal success. Because no allograft tissue specimens were available, donor-reactive T cells may have migrated into the graft instead of being deleted. In a couple of subjects, low numbers of available donor cells limited the measurable donor-reactive repertoire. When repertoire turnover was accounted for, significantly reduced detection of donor-reactive sequences was found in 7 of 8 subjects for CD4 and in 8 of 8 subjects for CD8.

Here V drops 5 bases and J drops 2 bases, and the junction holds 6 bases not matched to any gene. Reading the germline V gene gives CDR1 SGHTA and CDR2 FQGNSA. Taken from cysteine to phenylalanine, the CDR3 has 15 residues. The DNA shown is the 45-base CDR3, in frame from base 1. The chain was built from TRBV7-2 and TRBJ2-7, with 10 bases in between that match TRBD1. The sequences come from CD4+ T cells from blood, collected around 49 months after liver transplant. The receptor comes from a human patient who received a liver transplant. In transplant recipients, some T cells may be of donor rather than host origin. The CDR3: CASSPRTGGTYEQYF. In nucleotides, the sequence is TGTGCCAGCAGCCCCAGGACAGGGGGGACCTACGAGCAGTACTTC. Full variable domain (CDR3 extended with the reference TRBV7-2 and TRBJ2-7 proteins): GAGVSQSPSNKVTEKGKDVELRCDPISGHTALYWYRQSLGQGLEFLIYFQGNSAPDKSGLPSDRFSAERTGGSVSTLTIQRTQQEDSAVYLCASSPRTGGTYEQYFGPGTRLTVT.